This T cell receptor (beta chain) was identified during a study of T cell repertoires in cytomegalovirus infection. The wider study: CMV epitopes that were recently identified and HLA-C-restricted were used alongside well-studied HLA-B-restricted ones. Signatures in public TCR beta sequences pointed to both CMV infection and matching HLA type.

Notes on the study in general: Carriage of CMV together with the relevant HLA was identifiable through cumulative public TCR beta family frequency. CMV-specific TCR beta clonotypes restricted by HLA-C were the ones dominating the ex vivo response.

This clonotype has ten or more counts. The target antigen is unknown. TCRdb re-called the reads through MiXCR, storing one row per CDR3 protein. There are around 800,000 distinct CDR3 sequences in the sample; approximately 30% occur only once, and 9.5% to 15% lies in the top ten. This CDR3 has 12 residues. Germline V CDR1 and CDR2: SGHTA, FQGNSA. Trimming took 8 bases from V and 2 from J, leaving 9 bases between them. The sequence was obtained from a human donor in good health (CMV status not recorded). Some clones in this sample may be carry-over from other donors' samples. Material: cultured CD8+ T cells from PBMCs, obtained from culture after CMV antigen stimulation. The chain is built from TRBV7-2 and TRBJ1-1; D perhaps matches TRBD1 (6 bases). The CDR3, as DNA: TGTGCCAGCTTACAGGGAAACACTGAAGCTTTCTTT. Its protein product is CASLQGNTEAFF.